These 28 T cell receptor beta chains were all obtained from the same sample, sequenced in a study of vaccination and CD4 T cells after COVID-19. What these receptors recognize is not known. Sequencing of cultured CD4+ T cell DNA used the Oncomine TCR Beta short-read assay. TCRdb reprocessed the PCR reads with MiXCR, giving one entry per CDR3 protein. The sample consists of 2,500 to 3,500 distinct CDR3 sequences, roughly 29% of them appearing once. Treatment defined: roughly 10-day PBMC culture with coronavirus spike peptide pools or control peptides (ViraFEST assay). Collection of the unexposed donor's CD4+ T cells took place before the COVID-19 pandemic (2011-2018). Material for sequencing was CD4+ T cells from blood, cultured in vitro. Every receptor here comes from a human donor in good health.

This clonotype was counted a single time. The chain recombines TRBV10-3 with TRBJ2-4; possibly TRBD1 for D (6 bases). Trimming removed 4 bases from V and 0 bases from J, with 16 bases in between. This CDR3 is 17 amino acids long. From germline, CDR1 is ENHRY and CDR2 SYGVKD. The DNA for the CDR3 is TGTGCCATCAGTGGGACCGGGACATTGCAAGCCAAAAACATTCAGTACTTC. Translating gives CAISGTGTLQAKNIQYF.

This chain connects TRBV29-1 to TRBJ1-2, with 8 bases aligning to TRBD1. J lost 8 bases, V lost 4 bases, and 6 bases had no gene match. This CDR3 spans 12 amino acids. Germline values: CDR1 SQVTM, CDR2 ANQGSEA. CDR3 nucleotide sequence: TGCAGCGTTGCCGGACAGGGTGAAGGCTACACCTTC. Its protein is CSVAGQGEGYTF.

This clonotype was counted only a few times. The CDR3 nucleotides read TGTGCCAGCAGCTTAGTGAACCTGATGGGGACTGGAAACACCATATATTTT. Translated: CASSLVNLMGTGNTIYF. V usage is TRBV7-8 and J usage is TRBJ1-3, with D unresolved. Germline V CDR1 and CDR2: SGHVS, FQNEAQ. This CDR3 comprises 17 residues. The V and J ends lost 1 base and 2 bases respectively, with 15 bases between them.

This chain connects TRBV6-5 to TRBJ1-4; 8 nucleotides line up with TRBD1. Trimming cost V 0 bases and J 6 bases; bases outside gene matches: 6. The CDR3 totals 16 residues. Per germline, CDR1 MNHEY and CDR2 SVGAGI. CDR3: CASSYSSQGADEKLFF. The CDR3 coding sequence is TGTGCCAGCAGTTACTCGAGCCAGGGGGCGGATGAAAAACTGTTTTTT.

This clonotype is large. The CDR3 reads CASRKLTGYDTQYF. The CDR3 nucleotides read TGTGCCAGCAGAAAACTTACAGGGTATGATACGCAGTATTTT. This rearrangement joins TRBV6-1 to TRBJ2-3, with D possibly being TRBD1 (6 bases). The CDR3 is 14 residues long. Trimming took off 6 bases at V and 6 bases at J, with 16 bases between the two ends. Germline loops: CDR1 MNHNS, CDR2 SASEGT.

This clonotype was found a few times. The chain employs TRBV28 and TRBJ2-2; D not resolved. Germline CDR1 and CDR2: MDHEN and SYDVKM. The CDR3 is 14 residues long. Between the trimmed V and J ends, which lost 3 bases and 0 bases, there was a span of 5 bases. The DNA of the CDR3 is TGTGCCAGCAGTTTCGGTGCGAACACCGGGGAGCTGTTTTTT. This translates into CASSFGANTGELFF.

The chain is built from TRBV5-1 and TRBJ1-1; no definite D call. Trimming cost V 1 base and J 3 bases, with 7 bases left between them. Germline CDR1 reads SGHRS; CDR2 reads YFSETQ. The CDR3 covers 13 residues. In nucleotides, the CDR3 is TGCGCCAGCAGCTTGTCCGTGGACACTGAAGCTTTCTTT. Translated: CASSLSVDTEAFF. Drawing the rest from reference TRBV5-1 and TRBJ1-1, the complete variable domain is KAGVTQTPRYLIKTRGQQVTLSCSPISGHRSVSWYQQTPGQGLQFLFEYFSETQRNKGNFPGRFSGRQFSNSRSEMNVSTLELGDSALYLCASSLSVDTEAFFGQGTRLTVV.

The table lists this clonotype with a count of one. J is TRBJ1-2 and V is TRBV4-3, with D possibly being TRBD1 (5 bases). Trimming left V 1 base short and J 8 bases short, with 17 bases between. The length of the CDR3 is 15 residues. Germline CDR1 is LGHNA and CDR2 is YSLEER. The CDR3 region has the DNA TGCGCCAGCAGCCAAGCTCCCCGGGGCAGCAGAGGCTACACCTTC. As protein: CASSQAPRGSRGYTF.

This clonotype was counted a few times. The CDR3 here is CASMPTGGTGELFF. CDR3 in DNA: TGCGCCAGCATGCCGACAGGCGGCACCGGGGAGCTGTTTTTT. The J gene is TRBJ2-2, the V gene TRBV4-1; a possible D gene is TRBD1 (6 bases). CDR1 and CDR2 from the germline V gene are MGHRA and YSYEKL. The V end lost 7 bases, the J end lost 4 bases, and 13 bases lay between the germline ends. CDR3 length: 14 amino acids.

This chain links TRBV5-1 with TRBJ2-7, with a possible D match to TRBD1 (6 bases). The CDR3 runs to 14 residues. The V gene lost 4 bases and the J gene lost 0 bases, with 11 bases spanning the gap. Looked up from germline, CDR1 is SGHRS and CDR2 is YFSETQ. CDR3 in DNA: TGCGCCAGCAGCGCGGACAGTGCCTCCTACGAGCAGTACTTC. Its translation is CASSADSASYEQYF.

The V call is TRBV7-2, the J call TRBJ1-6, with D possibly matching TRBD1 (6 bases). The V end lost 5 bases, the J end lost 4 bases, and 12 bases lay between the germline ends. CDR3 length equals 15 residues. Germline CDR1 SGHTA, CDR2 FQGNSA. CDR3 region: CASSPRTDYNSPLHF. CDR3 nucleotide sequence: TGTGCCAGCAGCCCTAGGACAGATTATAATTCACCCCTCCACTTT.

The chain combines TRBV7-2 with TRBJ1-5, with 9 bases that match TRBD1. Germline assignment: CDR1 SGHTA and CDR2 FQGNSA. Trimming at V came to 5 bases and at J to 9 bases, leaving 8 bases not matched to a gene. The CDR3 spans 14 residues. The CDR3 sequence: CASSQQGAGLPQHF. CDR3 nucleotides: TGTGCCAGCAGCCAACAGGGGGCAGGCCTGCCCCAGCATTTT.

A few counts support this clonotype. V is TRBV7-9 and J is TRBJ2-1, with 15 bases identical to TRBD2. Germline CDR1 reads SEHNR; CDR2 reads FQNEAQ (reference sequence). The CDR3 covers 16 residues. After removal of 5 bases from V and 9 bases from J, the junction contained 8 bases not matched to a gene. CDR3 residues: CASSLGLAGGLGEQFF. In DNA form, the CDR3 reads TGTGCCAGCAGCCTCGGACTAGCGGGGGGGCTTGGTGAGCAGTTCTTC.

The chain combines TRBV27 with TRBJ2-6; 11 bases align to TRBD1. CDR1 is MNHEY, CDR2 SMNVEV, per germline (reference sequence). The CDR3 has 19 residues. Trimming removed 6 bases from V and 0 bases from J; junction bases left unmatched: 10. This CDR3 reads CASRSPGQGGISGANVLTF. In DNA form, the CDR3 reads TGTGCCAGCAGATCCCCGGGACAGGGGGGCATCTCTGGGGCCAACGTCCTGACTTTC.

This clonotype appeared a few times. V and J are TRBV12-3 or TRBV12-4 and TRBJ1-1; D not certain. V lost 6 bases and J lost 2, with 10 bases in between. The CDR3 is 13 residues long. Here the CDR3 reads CASSLNSNTEAFF. CDR3 nucleotide sequence: TGTGCCAGCAGCCTTAACAGTAACACTGAAGCTTTCTTT.

The V and J genes are TRBV20-1 and TRBJ2-7; 11 nucleotides align to TRBD2. With V trimmed by 4 bases and J by 4 bases, 6 bases remained unmatched. The CDR3 is made up of 14 amino acids. Germline V gives CDR1 DFQATT, CDR2 SNEGSKA (reference sequence). CDR3 in DNA: TGCAGTGCTAAAGGGGGACTAGCGGAGTACGAGCAGTACTTC. Translating it yields CSAKGGLAEYEQYF.

This clonotype has a handful of counts. The chain has TRBV7-2 and TRBJ1-5, with D unresolved. V dropped 2 bases and J dropped 1 base, with 15 bases sitting between them. This CDR3 has 17 residues. CDR1 and CDR2 from the germline V gene are SGHTA and FQGNSA. CDR3 loop: CASSLKGLSSSNQPQHF. CDR3 DNA: TGTGCCAGCAGCTTAAAAGGCCTCTCGTCCAGCAATCAGCCCCAGCATTTT. Drawing the rest from reference TRBV7-2 and TRBJ1-5, the complete variable domain is GAGVSQSPSNKVTEKGKDVELRCDPISGHTALYWYRQSLGQGLEFLIYFQGNSAPDKSGLPSDRFSAERTGGSVSTLTIQRTQQEDSAVYLCASSLKGLSSSNQPQHFGDGTRLSIL.

This clonotype was seen more than once but under ten times. This rearrangement joins TRBV7-6 to TRBJ1-5; TRBD1 aligns across 8 bases. This CDR3 is built from 15 residues. V dropped 2 bases and J dropped 6; count of bases not matched to a gene: 6. Germline CDR1 and CDR2: SGHVS and FNYEAQ. The CDR3 loop reads CASSLQGAGGQPQHF. The DNA of the CDR3 is TGTGCCAGCAGCTTACAGGGGGCGGGGGGTCAGCCCCAGCATTTT.

The chain joins TRBV11-2 to TRBJ2-7; D ambiguous. Germline CDR1 and CDR2: SGHAT and FQNNGV. Trimming removed 3 bases at V and 1 base at J, with 10 bases between. The CDR3 has 14 amino acids. The CDR3 nucleotides are TGTGCCAGCAGCTTCCCCGGAAAATCCTACGAGCAGTACTTC. Its protein product is CASSFPGKSYEQYF.

This clonotype has just one count. The rearrangement joins TRBV28 to TRBJ1-2; 8 positions agree with TRBD1. This CDR3 region has 12 residues. The V and J ends lost 10 bases and 4 bases, in that order; junction bases with no gene match: 5. Germline CDR1 reads MDHEN; CDR2 reads SYDVKM. For the CDR3, the DNA is TGTGCCACTTCCCAGGGGGCCTATGGCTACACCTTC. Its translation: CATSQGAYGYTF.

This clonotype was recorded a few times. The chain joins TRBV20-1 to TRBJ2-7, with 9 bases that match TRBD1. In germline, CDR1 is DFQATT, CDR2 SNEGSKA (reference sequence). The CDR3 spans 14 residues. V shed 0 bases, J shed 2 bases, and the junction held 2 bases outside the gene matches. The DNA for the CDR3 is TGCAGTGCTAGAGAGGGACAGGGAACCTACGAGCAGTACTTC. It specifies CSAREGQGTYEQYF.

This clonotype was counted between two and nine times. V is TRBV2 and J is TRBJ2-7, with no clear D. CDR1 and CDR2 from the germline V gene are SNHLY and FYNNEI. The CDR3 length is 11 residues. With 4 bases removed from V and 3 bases from J, the gap between germline ends came to 4 bases. Written as DNA, the CDR3 is TGTGCCAGCAGTGTGGGCTACGAGCAGTACTTC. Its protein product is CASSVGYEQYF.

The sample holds a few counts of this clonotype. The chain links TRBV7-8 to TRBJ2-3; TRBD2 matches 7 bases. J lost 4 bases, V lost 5 bases, and 6 bases had no gene match. This CDR3 is built from 14 residues. From germline, CDR1 is SGHVS and CDR2 FQNEAQ. CDR3 residues: CASSLLASADTQYF. Written as DNA, the CDR3 is TGTGCCAGCAGCCTACTAGCGAGCGCAGATACGCAGTATTTT.

The sample holds a few counts of this clonotype. This chain links TRBV20-1 with TRBJ2-5, with 15 bases that match TRBD2. CDR3 length: 15 amino acids. After removal of 5 bases from V and 4 bases from J, the junction contained 5 bases not matched to a gene. Germline-derived CDR1 and CDR2 are DFQATT and SNEGSKA (reference sequence). The CDR3 nucleotides are TGCAGTGCTCCACCGGGACTAGCGGGAGGAGAGACCCAGTACTTC. This codes for CSAPPGLAGGETQYF.

V usage is TRBV5-4 and J usage is TRBJ2-7, with a weak D call TRBD1 (6 bases). CDR1 is SGHNT, CDR2 YYREEE, per germline (reference sequence). Trimming cost V 9 bases and J 5 bases, with 18 bases left between them. The CDR3 sequence is 13 residues long. This CDR3 is CATQTRTANEQYF. The CDR3 nucleotides read TGTGCCACCCAGACCCGGACAGCCAACGAGCAGTACTTC.

The V gene is TRBV27, the J gene TRBJ2-1, with 13 positions matching TRBD2. After removal of 3 bases from V and 7 bases from J, the junction contained 6 bases not matched to a gene. Germline V CDR1 and CDR2: MNHEY, SMNVEV (reference sequence). This CDR3 is 16 amino acids long. The DNA of the CDR3 is TGTGCCAGCAGTTTTACACTAGCGGGGGGGCCTAATGAGCAGTTCTTC. It is translated as CASSFTLAGGPNEQFF.

This clonotype was seen a handful of times. This rearrangement joins TRBV28 to TRBJ1-2; D is possibly TRBD1 (5 bases). Trimming cost V 8 bases and J 4 bases, with 11 bases left between them. The germline gives CDR1 MDHEN, CDR2 SYDVKM. The CDR3 loop spans 12 amino acids. CDR3: CASSQGGYGYTF. The DNA for the CDR3 is TGTGCCAGCTCGCAGGGCGGCTATGGCTACACCTTC.

The V call is TRBV18, the J call TRBJ2-1, with 11 nucleotides matching TRBD2. V was clipped by 2 bases and J by 10 bases; unmatched bases: 4. CDR1 is KGHSH, CDR2 LQKENI, per germline. CDR3 size: 14 residues. The CDR3 spells CASSPTLAGVEQFF. CDR3 nucleotides: TGTGCCAGCTCACCAACACTAGCGGGAGTCGAGCAGTTCTTC.